The 27 T cell receptor beta chains reported below all come from one sample, sequenced in a study of beta chain features in type 1 diabetes. No antigen is known for these receptors. The study's findings and limits: Within each of all four CD4+ subsets, Type 1 diabetes patients had TCRB CDR3s that were moderately but significantly shorter.

Reverse transcribing all isolated RNA meant expressed TCRB transcripts were sequenced. Profiling relied on immunoSEQ multiplex PCR, and the TCRdb table lists in-frame clones only, not all of them. The table lists hundreds of thousands of clones, approximately 9.7% of them singletons. Sequenced input: central memory CD4+ T cells from blood. The receptors stem from a man aged 25-45 years with type 1 diabetes.

This clone was observed a few times. This chain links TRBV5-6 with TRBJ2-2, with 9 bases that match TRBD1. The CDR3 spans 16 residues. The V gene end was trimmed by 5 bases and the J gene end by 2 bases; junction bases not matched to a gene: 7. Germline CDR1 and CDR2: SGHDT and YYEEEE. DNA for the CDR3: TGTGCCAGCAGTACACCGGGACAGGGAAACACCGGGGAGCTGTTTTTT. Residues: CASSTPGQGNTGELFF.

V is TRBV5-6 and J is TRBJ1-2, with D unresolved. Germline values: CDR1 SGHDT, CDR2 YYEEEE. With 6 bases removed from V and 8 bases from J, the gap between germline ends came to 14 bases. The CDR3 extends over 12 amino acids. This chain's CDR3 is CASTSDRLGYTF. The CDR3 DNA reads as TGTGCCAGCACCTCCGATCGCCTCGGCTACACCTTC.

This clone was counted many times. The chain links TRBV7-8 to TRBJ2-1; 9 bases align to TRBD1. The CDR3 runs 16 residues. V dropped 1 base and J dropped 6; count of bases not matched to a gene: 7. The germline V gene encodes CDR1 SGHVS and CDR2 FQNEAQ. The CDR3 here is CASSLGQGTGFNEQFF. In DNA form, the CDR3 reads TGTGCCAGCAGCTTAGGCCAAGGGACAGGGTTCAATGAGCAGTTCTTC. Filled out from reference TRBV7-8 and TRBJ2-1, the complete variable domain reads GAGVSQSPRYKVAKRGQDVALRCDPISGHVSLFWYQQALGQGPEFLTYFQNEAQLDKSGLPSDRFFAERPEGSVSTLKIQRTQQEDSAVYLCASSLGQGTGFNEQFFGPGTRLTVL.

J is TRBJ2-3 and V is TRBV12-2; TRBD2 is the table's D call and was not checked against the DNA. TRBV12-2 has pseudogene status. This CDR3 spans 17 amino acids. The CDR3 reads CASRLGIAGGGTDTQYF. The CDR3 coding sequence is TGTGCAAGTCGCTTGGGAATAGCGGGGGGCGGCACAGATACGCAGTATTTT.

Concerning this clone itself: The junction departs from the called germline gene at one end, perhaps through a read error. This chain uses TRBV2 with TRBJ1-6; D possibly corresponds to TRBD1 (5 bases). Germline V gene data show CDR1 as SNHLY and CDR2 as FYNNEI. The CDR3 runs to 15 residues. The DNA for the CDR3 is TGTGCCAGCAGTGAAGAGGGGAGGATGAATTCGCCCCTCCACTTT. This codes for CASSEEGRMNSPLHF.

The V call is TRBV29-1, the J call TRBJ2-1, with a weak D call TRBD1 (6 bases). The CDR3 is made up of 17 amino acids. Looked up from germline, CDR1 is SQVTM and CDR2 is ANQGSEA. Trimming shortened V by 4 bases and J by 0 bases, and 19 bases separated the two germline ends. The CDR3 here is CSVVRFGTLSSYNEQFF. The CDR3 nucleotides are TGCAGCGTTGTACGTTTTGGGACACTGAGCTCCTACAATGAGCAGTTCTTC.

The gene calls are TRBV30 and TRBJ1-6, with no clear D. The CDR3 is made up of 13 amino acids. Between the trimmed V and J ends, which lost 8 bases and 9 bases, there was a span of 17 bases. Germline CDR1 GTSNPN, CDR2 SVGIG (reference sequence). The CDR3 DNA sequence: TGTGCCCTGGGTCGTGAAAGAACTTCACCCCTCCACTTT. Amino acids: CALGRERTSPLHF.

This clone was observed a handful of times. This chain connects TRBV19 to TRBJ1-2; no firm D call. V dropped 7 bases and J dropped 2 bases, with 11 bases sitting between them. The germline V gene encodes CDR1 LNHDA and CDR2 SQIVND (reference sequence). The CDR3 runs to 13 residues. CDR3 in amino acids: CASKLSGNYGYTF. The CDR3 nucleotides read TGTGCCAGTAAACTCTCCGGGAACTATGGCTACACCTTC.

This chain links TRBV5-1 with TRBJ2-7; tentatively, D is TRBD1 or TRBD2 (5 bases each). Deletions cut 0 bases from V and 7 bases from J, with 17 bases between. Germline lookup yields CDR1 SGHRS and CDR2 YFSETQ. This CDR3 spans 15 amino acids. In DNA form, the CDR3 reads TGCGCCAGCAGCTTGGAGGGACGGGGAGTCTATGAGCAGTACTTC. Translating gives CASSLEGRGVYEQYF.

This clone was seen a few times. The CDR3 sequence: CASSLFSGQVLTYEQYF. As DNA, the CDR3 is TGTGCCAGCAGTTTATTCTCCGGGCAGGTACTTACCTACGAGCAGTACTTC. The chain links TRBV27 to TRBJ2-7; D is unresolved. Germline V gives CDR1 MNHEY, CDR2 SMNVEV (reference sequence). V gave up 1 base and J gave up 2 bases, with 18 bases separating them. This CDR3 comprises 17 residues.

This clone was seen at least ten times. V is TRBV4-3 and J is TRBJ2-1; TRBD2 aligns across 8 bases. The CDR3 spans 17 residues. Per germline, CDR1 LGHNA and CDR2 YSLEER. The junction had 10 bases not matched to a gene; V was cut back by 4 bases and J by 2 bases. CDR3 nucleotide sequence: TGCGCCAGCAGCCCCCGTAATGGGCGGGGGGCCTACAATGAGCAGTTCTTC. It yields the protein CASSPRNGRGAYNEQFF.

This clone was counted many times. This sample includes further DNA sequences coding for the same CDR3. The genes are TRBV4-3 and TRBJ2-4; TRBD1 is a possible D gene (6 bases). Germline lookup yields CDR1 LGHNA and CDR2 YSLEER. This CDR3 has 14 residues. Between the trimmed V and J ends, which lost 0 bases and 7 bases, there was a span of 10 bases. This CDR3 is CASSQEGGRNIQYF. The CDR3 DNA is TGCGCCAGCAGCCAAGAAGGGGGAAGGAACATTCAGTACTTC.

The chain links TRBV9 to TRBJ1-1; TRBD1 might be the D (5 bases). Germline-derived CDR1 and CDR2 are SGDLS and YYNGEE. This CDR3 has 19 residues. Trimming left V 7 bases short and J 5 bases short, with 33 bases between. The CDR3 loop is CASGPEEGRLGRVRTEAFF. The CDR3 DNA reads TGTGCCAGCGGCCCTGAGGAGGGGCGACTTGGACGTGTGCGGACTGAAGCTTTCTTT.

The sample holds a few counts of this clone. The rearrangement joins TRBV14 to TRBJ2-7, with 9 bases aligning to TRBD2. V lost 4 bases to trimming and J lost 0 bases; unmatched junction nucleotides: 10. Germline CDR1 reads SGHDN; CDR2 reads FVKESK. This CDR3 region has 17 residues. CDR3 sequence (DNA): TGTGCCAGCAGCCGTACGCGATCTAGCGGGGCCTCCTACGAGCAGTACTTC. Protein: CASSRTRSSGASYEQYF.

This clone was detected only a few times. The gene calls are TRBV7-2 and TRBJ1-5; D remains unclear. This CDR3 comprises 15 residues. Trimming left V 5 bases short and J 6 bases short, with 17 bases between. Germline V lookup: CDR1 SGHTA, CDR2 FQGNSA. The CDR3 nucleotides read TGTGCCAGCAGCCAGGAAGGGAGTTTGGGTCAGCCCCAGCATTTT. It codes for CASSQEGSLGQPQHF.

This clone appeared a few times. V gene TRBV7-2 combines with J gene TRBJ2-7; tentatively, D is TRBD1 or TRBD2 (5 bases each). The CDR3 has 14 amino acids. Trimming cost V 6 bases and J 4 bases, with 16 bases left between them. Germline-derived CDR1 and CDR2 are SGHTA and FQGNSA. The CDR3, as DNA: TGTGCCAGCAGTTCCGGGACGGGGTCGTACGAGCAGTACTTC. It encodes CASSSGTGSYEQYF. Complete variable domain (other parts from reference TRBV7-2 and TRBJ2-7): GAGVSQSPSNKVTEKGKDVELRCDPISGHTALYWYRQSLGQGLEFLIYFQGNSAPDKSGLPSDRFSAERTGGSVSTLTIQRTQQEDSAVYLCASSSGTGSYEQYFGPGTRLTVT.

The chain combines TRBV21-1 with TRBJ1-2. TRBV21-1 is a recognized pseudogene. The CDR3 loop spans 16 amino acids. The CDR3 nucleotides are TGTGCCAGCAGCACGGGATGTCGGCCCGAGCACTATGGCTACACCTTC. Amino acid sequence: CASSTGCRPEHYGYTF.

In regard to this clone: Being one base from a much bigger clone, this may be a read error. The chain recombines TRBV6-5 with TRBJ2-2; D unclear. CDR3 length: 12 residues. The V gene lost 2 bases and the J gene lost 3 bases, with 1 base spanning the gap. Germline lookup yields CDR1 MNHEY and CDR2 SVGAGI. CDR3 DNA: TGTGCCAGCAGTTACCACACCGGGGAGCTGTTTTTT. Residues: CASSYHTGELFF.

The sample holds a few counts of this clone. V is TRBV11-2 and J is TRBJ2-5, with D tentatively TRBD2 (6 bases). The CDR3 extends over 14 amino acids. Per the germline V gene, CDR1 is SGHAT and CDR2 is FQNNGV. Trimming took off 4 bases at V and 5 bases at J, with 14 bases between the two ends. This chain's CDR3 is CASSSRRGLETQYF. Here the CDR3 DNA reads TGTGCCAGCAGCTCTAGGAGGGGTCTCGAGACCCAGTACTTC.

The sample holds a few counts of this clone. The chain uses TRBV6-6 and TRBJ2-6, with unresolved D. The germline V gene has CDR1 MNHNY and CDR2 SVGAGI (reference sequence). This CDR3 has 16 amino acids. V shed 6 bases and J shed 0 bases, with 12 bases lying between them. The DNA of the CDR3 is TGTGCCAGCAGCAGGACCCTTTACTCTGGGGCCAACGTCCTGACTTTC. It specifies CASSRTLYSGANVLTF.

The gene calls are TRBV6-4 and TRBJ1-6; D unresolved. This CDR3 spans 15 amino acids. Germline-derived CDR1 and CDR2 are MRHNA and SNTAGT. Trimming left V 8 bases short and J 3 bases short, with 14 bases between. The CDR3 bases are TGTGCCAGCCAATCGGGTGCTATCTATAATTCACCCCTCCACTTT. Amino acids: CASQSGAIYNSPLHF.

This clone showed up just a few times. This sequence joins TRBV25-1 and TRBJ2-5; D possibly corresponds to TRBD1 (6 bases). Trimming removed 5 bases from V and 2 bases from J, with 21 bases in between. CDR1 is MGHDK, CDR2 SYGVNS, per germline. The length of the CDR3 is 17 residues. For the CDR3, the DNA is TGTGCCAGCAGTCCCTACTCGTACAGGGATCGACAAGAGACCCAGTACTTC. It translates to CASSPYSYRDRQETQYF.

In this sample, this clone turned up a few times. The chain employs TRBV5-6 and TRBJ1-1; D not certain. CDR1 is SGHDT, CDR2 YYEEEE, per germline. Trimming shortened V by 0 bases and J by 0 bases, and 12 bases separated the two germline ends. The CDR3 extends over 16 amino acids. CDR3 coding DNA: TGTGCCAGCAGCTTGGCAAGATTTGACGTGAACACTGAAGCTTTCTTT. This encodes CASSLARFDVNTEAFF.

V and J are TRBV28 and TRBJ2-7; D remains ambiguous. The length of the CDR3 is 15 residues. Looked up from germline, CDR1 is MDHEN and CDR2 is SYDVKM. The V gene lost 5 bases and the J gene lost 0 bases, with 14 bases spanning the gap. CDR3 amino acids: CASSITPQSSYEQYF. The CDR3 DNA sequence: TGTGCCAGCAGTATAACACCTCAGAGCTCCTACGAGCAGTACTTC.

This clone has more than one count but fewer than ten. The same CDR3 can be traced to other DNA sequences in this sample. The rearrangement links TRBV9 to TRBJ2-5; possibly TRBD1 or TRBD2 for D (5 bases each). CDR3 length: 15 residues. CDR1 and CDR2 from the germline V gene are SGDLS and YYNGEE. V lost 1 base and J 3 bases, leaving 13 bases between the germline ends. This CDR3 is CASSVRGAAEETQYF. The CDR3 nucleotides are TGTGCCAGCAGCGTACGAGGGGCCGCGGAAGAGACCCAGTACTTC.

This clone was observed a few times. A much larger clonotype is one base distant, so this may be a read error. The chain uses TRBV29-1 and TRBJ1-2, with TRBD1 matching over 10 bases. There are 13 residues in the CDR3. Trimming at V came to 7 bases and at J to 8 bases, leaving 10 bases not matched to a gene. Germline lookup yields CDR1 SQVTM and CDR2 ANQGSEA. The DNA of the CDR3 is TGCAGCGCTGATCGACAGGGGGCTGAAGGCTACACCTTC. As protein: CSADRQGAEGYTF.

The chain carries TRBV19 and TRBJ1-1, with 7 positions matching TRBD1. Germline trimming cut 6 bases from V and 2 bases from J; bases unmatched to any gene: 6. CDR1 and CDR2 from the germline V gene are LNHDA and SQIVND (reference sequence). The CDR3 is made up of 14 amino acids. CDR3 loop: CASSEGDRNTEAFF. CDR3 sequence (DNA): TGTGCCAGTAGCGAGGGGGACAGAAACACTGAAGCTTTCTTT.